The 20 T cell receptor beta chains below all came from one sample that was sequenced in a study of Ad26.COV2.S vaccination and SARS-CoV-2 variants. Profiling relied on immunoSEQ multiplex PCR, and the TCRdb table lists in-frame clones only, not all of them. The sample consists of 300,000 to 350,000 clones, 90% of them appearing once. Indicated treatment: around 19 received Ad26.COV2.S at low or high dose, single or two shots; 5 received placebo; per-sample allocation not given. Sample collection was performed on day 63 after the first vaccine or placebo injection. The sequencing here drew on peripheral blood, taken in a trial of Ad26.COV2.S vaccine versus placebo. All receptors derive from a person between 18 and 65 years old who received the Ad26.COV2.S COVID-19 vaccine or a placebo.

CDR3 bases: TGTGCCTGGAGTGCCTTGGGGGGGAACACTGAAGCTTTCTTT. This codes for CAWSALGGNTEAFF. This chain joins TRBV30 and TRBJ1-1; perhaps TRBD1 as D (5 bases). Germline loops: CDR1 GTSNPN, CDR2 SVGIG (reference sequence). V was trimmed by 1 base and J by 1 base, leaving 10 bases between them. The CDR3 is 14 amino acids.

The J gene is TRBJ2-1, the V gene TRBV9, with D unresolved. V was cut by 0 bases and J by 0 bases, with 7 bases left in between. The germline V gene encodes CDR1 SGDLS and CDR2 YYNGEE. The CDR3 contains 15 residues. The CDR3 spells CASSVAAGSYNEQFF. CDR3 DNA sequence: TGTGCCAGCAGCGTAGCAGCAGGCTCCTACAATGAGCAGTTCTTC.

In its sample, this clone was seen a few times. The rearrangement links TRBV25-1 to TRBJ2-2; the D is unclear. The CDR3 contains 15 residues. V was clipped by 3 bases and J by 5 bases, with 13 bases between them. Germline CDR1 is MGHDK and CDR2 is SYGVNS. CDR3 in amino acids: CASSDTPAGTGELFF. Here the CDR3 DNA reads TGTGCCAGCAGTGATACCCCTGCCGGAACCGGGGAGCTGTTTTTT.

The J gene is TRBJ1-3, the V gene TRBV29-1; weak D call: TRBD1 (5 bases). Germline V gene sequence: CDR1 SQVTM, CDR2 ANQGSEA. V dropped 2 bases and J dropped 0 bases, with 11 bases sitting between them. The CDR3 has 15 amino acids. The CDR3 region has the DNA TGCAGCGTTGAATTGGGGGGTTTCTCTGGAAACACCATATATTTT. Protein: CSVELGGFSGNTIYF. The full variable domain, completed using reference TRBV29-1 and TRBJ1-3, is SAVISQKPSRDICQRGTSLTIQCQVDSQVTMMFWYRQQPGQSLTLIATANQGSEATYESGFVIDKFPISRPNLTFSTLTVSNMSPEDSSIYLCSVELGGFSGNTIYFGEGSWLTVV.

The rearrangement uses TRBV6-2 or TRBV6-3 and TRBJ1-1; maybe TRBD1 (6 bases). The CDR3 sequence is 17 residues long. Germline lookup yields CDR1 MNHEY and CDR2 SVGEGT. The germline V and J ends were trimmed by 2 bases and 2 bases, with 18 bases remaining between them. DNA for the CDR3: TGTGCCAGCAGTTACACTAGGTTCCGGGACATTAACACTGAAGCTTTCTTT. Translated: CASSYTRFRDINTEAFF.

V usage is TRBV7-9 and J usage is TRBJ1-3, with TRBD1 matching 7 bases. Germline V gives CDR1 SEHNR, CDR2 FQNEAQ (reference sequence). This CDR3 has 15 residues. V gave up 3 bases and J gave up 3 bases; unmatched junction bases: 5. The CDR3: CASSFSGTVGNTIYF. CDR3 DNA sequence: TGTGCCAGCAGCTTCTCCGGGACAGTTGGAAACACCATATATTTT.

CDR3 DNA: TGCGCCAGCAGCCAAGATCCCCAGGGGTCCTATGGCTACACCTTC. Protein product: CASSQDPQGSYGYTF. This sequence joins TRBV4-3 and TRBJ1-2, with a weak D call TRBD1 (6 bases). This CDR3 region has 15 residues. The ends were cut back, 0 bases at V and 4 bases at J, with 12 bases in the middle. Germline assignment: CDR1 LGHNA and CDR2 YSLEER.

The V and J genes are TRBV14 and TRBJ1-1, with TRBD1 as a possible D gene (5 bases). Trimming took off 7 bases at V and 4 bases at J, with 25 bases between the two ends. Germline V gene lookup returns CDR1 SGHDN and CDR2 FVKESK. CDR3 length: 17 amino acids. Written as DNA, the CDR3 is TGTGCCAGCAAAGGGGTGGGCGGCCCGAAGGAGGGCACTGAAGCTTTCTTT. It is translated as CASKGVGGPKEGTEAFF.

The chain uses TRBV6-6 and TRBJ1-6; D is undetermined. Trimming removed 2 bases at V and 3 bases at J, with 5 bases between. The CDR3 contains 14 residues. Looked up from germline, CDR1 is MNHNY and CDR2 is SVGAGI (reference sequence). CDR3 region: CASSYRNYNSPLHF. The CDR3 region has the DNA TGTGCCAGCAGTTACAGGAACTATAATTCACCCCTCCACTTT.

The chain couples TRBV19 to TRBJ2-6; the D gene is possibly TRBD1 (5 bases). Germline V gene data show CDR1 as LNHDA and CDR2 as SQIVND (reference sequence). The CDR3 runs to 14 residues. The V gene lost 6 bases and the J gene lost 2 bases, with 8 bases spanning the gap. In DNA, the CDR3 is TGTGCCAGTAGAGGGGCAGCTGGGGCCAACGTCCTGACTTTC. It encodes CASRGAAGANVLTF.

The chain links TRBV7-9 to TRBJ1-2; D unclear. CDR1 and CDR2 from the germline V gene are SEHNR and FQNEAQ (reference sequence). Trimming removed 2 bases at V and 0 bases at J, with 7 bases between. The CDR3 consists of 14 residues. The CDR3 bases are TGTGCCAGCAGCTTACTAAGCTCTAACTATGGCTACACCTTC. Translating it yields CASSLLSSNYGYTF.

The gene calls are TRBV11-3 and TRBJ1-4; tentatively, D is TRBD1 (5 bases). The CDR3 runs to 15 residues. Germline V gives CDR1 SGHNT, CDR2 YENEEA. Trimming removed 5 bases from V and 4 bases from J, with 14 bases in between. The CDR3 sequence is CASSPGQGSNEKLFF. The CDR3 region has the DNA TGTGCCAGCAGCCCAGGGCAGGGAAGTAATGAAAAACTGTTTTTT.

The chain employs TRBV4-1 and TRBJ1-1, with unresolved D. V lost 3 bases, J lost 4 bases, and 12 bases lay in between. CDR1 and CDR2 (germline): MGHRA, YSYEKL. This CDR3 region has 14 residues. The CDR3 sequence is CASSHLGGSTEAFF. Written as DNA, the CDR3 is TGCGCCAGCAGCCACTTAGGCGGGAGCACTGAAGCTTTCTTT.

This sequence joins TRBV19 and TRBJ1-1; D gene unclear. The CDR3 spans 16 residues. Trimming stripped 1 base from V and 0 bases from J, with 12 bases between. In germline, CDR1 is LNHDA, CDR2 SQIVND (reference sequence). CDR3: CASSIVLQRLNTEAFF. The CDR3 DNA follows: TGTGCCAGTAGTATAGTTCTACAGCGATTGAACACTGAAGCTTTCTTT.

This clone was seen only a few times. This chain connects TRBV27 to TRBJ2-7; D uncertain. This CDR3 comprises 13 residues. Trimming shortened V by 6 bases and J by 5 bases, and 14 bases separated the two germline ends. In germline, CDR1 is MNHEY, CDR2 SMNVEV (reference sequence). DNA of the CDR3: TGTGCCAGCAGCCACAGTGATTACCACGAGCAGTACTTC. Amino acids: CASSHSDYHEQYF.

This chain uses TRBV11-2 with TRBJ1-4; possibly TRBD1 for D (6 bases). CDR1 and CDR2 from the germline V gene are SGHAT and FQNNGV. V was clipped by 2 bases and J by 3 bases, with 19 bases between them. This CDR3 contains 18 residues. The chain's CDR3 is CASSLFSIQGFANEKLFF. CDR3 DNA: TGTGCCAGCAGCTTATTTTCTATACAGGGCTTTGCTAATGAAAAACTGTTTTTT.

The rearrangement links TRBV11-2 to TRBJ2-5; D may be TRBD1 (5 bases). V lost 5 bases and J lost 0, with 16 bases in between. CDR3 size: 16 residues. Germline loops: CDR1 SGHAT, CDR2 FQNNGV. Here the CDR3 reads CASSPHQGINQETQYF. As DNA, the CDR3 is TGTGCCAGCAGCCCCCATCAGGGAATTAACCAAGAGACCCAGTACTTC.

The chain uses TRBV29-1 and TRBJ2-4, with TRBD2 matching over 7 bases. The V gene end was trimmed by 6 bases and the J gene end by 7 bases; junction bases not matched to a gene: 12. The CDR3 contains 14 residues. Germline CDR1 SQVTM, CDR2 ANQGSEA. The CDR3 reads CSVPLGGSFNIQYF. The DNA of the CDR3 is TGCAGCGTACCCTTGGGAGGGTCTTTCAACATTCAGTACTTC. The full variable domain, its missing parts supplied by reference TRBV29-1 and TRBJ2-4, is SAVISQKPSRDICQRGTSLTIQCQVDSQVTMMFWYRQQPGQSLTLIATANQGSEATYESGFVIDKFPISRPNLTFSTLTVSNMSPEDSSIYLCSVPLGGSFNIQYFGAGTRLSVL.

The V call is TRBV7-9, the J call TRBJ2-5; tentatively, D is TRBD2 (5 bases). Germline V gene sequence: CDR1 SEHNR, CDR2 FQNEAQ (reference sequence). The CDR3 is 12 amino acids. Trimming cost V 5 bases and J 7 bases, with 11 bases left between them. CDR3 sequence (DNA): TGTGCCAGCAGCCTTGACGAGGGGACCCAGTACTTC. Residues: CASSLDEGTQYF.

This rearrangement joins TRBV29-1 to TRBJ1-1, with 7 bases identical to TRBD1. Germline assignment: CDR1 SQVTM and CDR2 ANQGSEA. Germline trimming cut 6 bases from V and 11 bases from J; bases unmatched to any gene: 9. The CDR3 is 11 residues long. CDR3 DNA: TGCAGCGTCAGAACAGGGGTACGGGCTTTCTTT. Protein: CSVRTGVRAFF.